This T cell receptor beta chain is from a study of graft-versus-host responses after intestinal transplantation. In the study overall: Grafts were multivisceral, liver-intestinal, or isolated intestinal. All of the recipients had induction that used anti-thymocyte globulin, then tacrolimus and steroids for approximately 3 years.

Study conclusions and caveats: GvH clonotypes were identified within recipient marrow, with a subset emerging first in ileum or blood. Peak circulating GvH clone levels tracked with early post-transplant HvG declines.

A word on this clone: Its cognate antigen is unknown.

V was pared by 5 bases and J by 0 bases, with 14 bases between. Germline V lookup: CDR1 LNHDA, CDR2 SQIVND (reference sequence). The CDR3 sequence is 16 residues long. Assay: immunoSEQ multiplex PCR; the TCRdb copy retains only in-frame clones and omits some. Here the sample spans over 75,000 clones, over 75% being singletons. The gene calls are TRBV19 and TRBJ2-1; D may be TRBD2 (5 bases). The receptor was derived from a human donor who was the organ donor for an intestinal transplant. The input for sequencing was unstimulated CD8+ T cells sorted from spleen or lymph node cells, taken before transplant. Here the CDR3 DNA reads TGTGCCAGTAGTCTCGCGGGCCTGAGCTCCTACAATGAGCAGTTCTTC. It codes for CASSLAGLSSYNEQFF.